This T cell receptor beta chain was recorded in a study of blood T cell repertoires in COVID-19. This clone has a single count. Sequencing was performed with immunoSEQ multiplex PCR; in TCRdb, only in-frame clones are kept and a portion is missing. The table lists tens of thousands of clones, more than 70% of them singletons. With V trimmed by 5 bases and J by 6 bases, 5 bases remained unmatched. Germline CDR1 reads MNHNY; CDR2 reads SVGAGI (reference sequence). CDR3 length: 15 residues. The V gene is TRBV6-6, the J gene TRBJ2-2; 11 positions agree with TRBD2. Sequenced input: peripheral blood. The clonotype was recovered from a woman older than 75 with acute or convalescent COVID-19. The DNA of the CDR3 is TGTGCCAGCAGTGGTAGCGGGGGGGCCTCCGGGGAGCTGTTTTTT. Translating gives CASSGSGGASGELFF.